This TCR beta chain was profiled in a study of cytomegalovirus exposure and HLA in healthy donors. Study results and limitations: TCR beta sequences reportedly predicted most subjects' HLA-A and HLA-B alleles accurately. Through in vitro validation, three CMV-associated chains were shown to be specific for CMV antigens.

While unrecorded immune exposures were likely, the donors were nominally healthy when sampled. The CDR3 is made up of 15 amino acids. Germline CDR1 and CDR2: ENHRY and SYGVKD. The ends lost 6 bases at V and 8 bases at J; junction bases unmatched: 12. PCR used 60 Vbeta primers and 13 Jbeta primers. Original methodology: Unique TCR beta chains totaled 80 million to 100 million in a later count, with around 10 million of them shared. The table came from immunoSEQ multiplex PCR; TCRdb's copy has only in-frame clones and leaves some out. V and J calls and clone size are as listed in that table; D and trimming were resolved from the DNA. The repertoire holds roughly 30,000 clones, with 85% to 90% as singletons. Of note for this clone: The antigen remains undetermined.

The clonotype comes from a boy between 5 and 17 years old in good health and CMV-seronegative. The sequenced sample consisted of PBMCs. The gene calls are TRBV10-3 and TRBJ2-4; 8 bases line up with TRBD1. The CDR3 DNA is TGTGCCATCAGCCCGACAGGGGCGGTAACTGACATTCAGTACTTC. It yields the protein CAISPTGAVTDIQYF.